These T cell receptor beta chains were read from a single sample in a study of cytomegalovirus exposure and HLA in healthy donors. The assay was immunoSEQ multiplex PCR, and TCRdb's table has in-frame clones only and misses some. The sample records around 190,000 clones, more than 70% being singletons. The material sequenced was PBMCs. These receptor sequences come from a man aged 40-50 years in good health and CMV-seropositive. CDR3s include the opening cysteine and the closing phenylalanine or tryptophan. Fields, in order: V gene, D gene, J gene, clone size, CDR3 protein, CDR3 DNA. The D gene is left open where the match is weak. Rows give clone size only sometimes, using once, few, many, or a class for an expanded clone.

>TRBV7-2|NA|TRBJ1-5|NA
CASSSGGKSNQPQHF
TGTGCCAGCAGCAGCGGGGGGAAGAGCAATCAGCCCCAGCATTTT
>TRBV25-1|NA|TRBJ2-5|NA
CASSEYSEETQYF
TGTGCCAGCAGTGAATATAGTGAAGAGACCCAGTACTTC
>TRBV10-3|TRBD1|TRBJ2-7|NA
CAIQRTGSTYEQYF
TGTGCCATCCAGAGGACAGGGAGTACCTACGAGCAGTACTTC
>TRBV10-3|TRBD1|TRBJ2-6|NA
CAIGPGQGFSGANVLTF
TGTGCCATCGGACCGGGACAGGGTTTCTCTGGGGCCAACGTCCTGACTTTC
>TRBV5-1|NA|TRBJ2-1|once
CASSTTVSSYNEQFF
TGCGCCAGCAGCACGACAGTGAGCTCCTACAATGAGCAGTTCTTC
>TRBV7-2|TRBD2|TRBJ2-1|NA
CASSFVASGTSGRGEQFF
TGTGCCAGCAGCTTCGTTGCCTCCGGGACTAGCGGGAGAGGAGAGCAGTTCTTC
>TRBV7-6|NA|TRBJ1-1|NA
CATTKTGVNTEAFF
TGTGCCACTACGAAGACAGGAGTGAACACTGAAGCTTTCTTT
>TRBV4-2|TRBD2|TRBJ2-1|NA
CASSQEAQTSGFLSYNEQFF
TGTGCCAGCAGCCAAGAAGCCCAAACTAGCGGATTCCTCTCCTACAATGAGCAGTTCTTC
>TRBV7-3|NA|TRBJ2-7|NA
CASSLTEVRGSEQYF
TGTGCCAGCAGCTTAACCGAGGTCAGGGGAAGCGAGCAGTACTTC
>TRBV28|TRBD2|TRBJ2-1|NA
CASSQFGLAGGSSYNEQFF
TGTGCCAGCAGTCAATTCGGACTAGCGGGGGGTAGTTCCTACAATGAGCAGTTCTTC
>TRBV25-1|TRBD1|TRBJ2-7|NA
CASSEGTGGYEQYF
TGTGCCAGCAGTGAAGGGACAGGGGGGTACGAGCAGTACTTC
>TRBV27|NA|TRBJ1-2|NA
CASSKDTYGYTF
TGTGCCAGCAGCAAGGACACCTATGGCTACACCTTC
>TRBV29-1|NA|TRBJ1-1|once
CSVSGTLMNTEAFF
TGCAGCGTTTCTGGGACACTAATGAACACTGAAGCTTTCTTT
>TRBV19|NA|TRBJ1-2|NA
CASSMEEWAAYGYTF
TGTGCCAGTAGTATGGAGGAATGGGCAGCCTATGGCTACACCTTC
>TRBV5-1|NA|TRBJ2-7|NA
CASSPMQRPQAGFAYEQYF
TGCGCCAGCAGTCCGATGCAGCGCCCGCAAGCAGGGTTCGCCTACGAGCAGTACTTC
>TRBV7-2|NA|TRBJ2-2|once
CASNLPGLRPGELFF
TGTGCCAGCAATCTGCCGGGACTCCGCCCCGGGGAGCTGTTTTTT
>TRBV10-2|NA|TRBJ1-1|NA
CASSDTGNTEAFF
TGCGCCAGCAGTGATACAGGGAACACTGAAGCTTTCTTT
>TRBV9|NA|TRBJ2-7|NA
CASSVEAASSYEQYF
TGTGCCAGCAGCGTAGAAGCGGCGAGCTCCTACGAGCAGTACTTC
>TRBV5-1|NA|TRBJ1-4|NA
CASSRATNEKLFF
TGCGCCAGCAGCCGGGCAACTAATGAAAAACTGTTTTTT
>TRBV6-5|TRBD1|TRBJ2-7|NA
CASRLGQGGYEQYF
TGTGCCAGCAGGCTCGGACAGGGAGGCTACGAGCAGTACTTC
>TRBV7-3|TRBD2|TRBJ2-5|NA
CASSPRLAGGQETQYF
TGTGCCAGCAGCCCCCGACTAGCGGGAGGCCAAGAGACCCAGTACTTC
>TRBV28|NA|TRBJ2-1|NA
CASSPRPNEQFF
TGTGCCAGCAGTCCTAGACCCAATGAGCAGTTCTTC
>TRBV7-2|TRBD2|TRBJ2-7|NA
CASSLGQGGWEQYF
TGTGCCAGCAGCTTAGGGCAGGGAGGGTGGGAGCAGTACTTC
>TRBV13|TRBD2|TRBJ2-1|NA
CASSLSGGKDEQFF
TGTGCCAGCAGCTTATCGGGAGGGAAGGATGAGCAGTTCTTC
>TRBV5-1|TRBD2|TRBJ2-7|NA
CASSPLGASGTSSYEQYF
TGCGCCAGCAGCCCCCTCGGGGCTAGCGGGACTAGCTCCTACGAGCAGTACTTC
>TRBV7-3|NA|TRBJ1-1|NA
CASSLTTDGGTEAFF
TGTGCCAGCAGCTTAACGACGGACGGGGGGACTGAAGCTTTCTTT
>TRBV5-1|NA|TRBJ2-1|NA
CASSSRGNEQFF
TGCGCCAGCAGCTCCCGGGGCAATGAGCAGTTCTTC
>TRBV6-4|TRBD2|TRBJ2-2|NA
CASSVDASGTVRNTGELFF
TGTGCCAGCAGTGTTGATGCTAGCGGGACAGTAAGGAACACCGGGGAGCTGTTTTTT
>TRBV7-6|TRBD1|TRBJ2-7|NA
CASSIRDSSYEQYF
TGTGCCAGCAGCATCAGGGACAGCAGCTACGAGCAGTACTTC
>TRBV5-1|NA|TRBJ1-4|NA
CASSPGGANEKLFF
TGCGCCAGCAGCCCGGGGGGAGCTAATGAAAAACTGTTTTTT
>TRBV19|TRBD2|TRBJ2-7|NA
CASSKTSTYEQYF
TGTGCCAGTAGTAAGACTAGCACCTACGAGCAGTACTTC